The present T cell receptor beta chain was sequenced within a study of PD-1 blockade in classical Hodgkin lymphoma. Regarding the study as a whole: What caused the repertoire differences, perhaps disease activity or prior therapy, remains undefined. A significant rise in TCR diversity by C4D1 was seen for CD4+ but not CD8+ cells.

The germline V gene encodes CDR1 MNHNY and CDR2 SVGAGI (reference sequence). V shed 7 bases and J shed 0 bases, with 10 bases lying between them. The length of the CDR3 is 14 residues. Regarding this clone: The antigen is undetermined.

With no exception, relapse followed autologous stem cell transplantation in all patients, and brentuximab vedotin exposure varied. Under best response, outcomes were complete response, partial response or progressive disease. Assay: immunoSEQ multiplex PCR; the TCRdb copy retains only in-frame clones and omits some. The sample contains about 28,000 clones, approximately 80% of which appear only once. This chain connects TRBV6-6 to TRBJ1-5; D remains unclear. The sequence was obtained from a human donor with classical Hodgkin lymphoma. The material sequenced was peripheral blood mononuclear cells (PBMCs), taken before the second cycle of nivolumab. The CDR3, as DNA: TGTGCCAGCAAGCCAGATCATAGCAATCAGCCCCAGCATTTT. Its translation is CASKPDHSNQPQHF.